The 32 T cell receptor beta chains given below trace back to one sample, sequenced in a study of blood T cell repertoires in COVID-19. TCRdb's copy holds only in-frame clones and misses some; the assay was immunoSEQ multiplex PCR. This sample carries 250,000 to 400,000 clones, roughly 90% of them seen once, and the ten largest clones take 2.9%. The sample comprised peripheral blood. The receptors originated from a young woman with COVID-19, enrolled during active disease.

A single count supports this clone. The chain joins TRBV7-8 to TRBJ2-1; D is perhaps TRBD2 (6 bases). Trimming shortened V by 3 bases and J by 6 bases, and 18 bases separated the two germline ends. Germline CDR1 and CDR2: SGHVS and FQNEAQ. The CDR3 length is 16 residues. The chain's CDR3 is CASSLVLPGARNEQFF. The CDR3 region has the DNA TGTGCCAGCAGCTTGGTTCTACCGGGAGCACGCAATGAGCAGTTCTTC. The full variable domain, in which reference TRBV7-8 and TRBJ2-1 provide the parts outside the CDR3, is GAGVSQSPRYKVAKRGQDVALRCDPISGHVSLFWYQQALGQGPEFLTYFQNEAQLDKSGLPSDRFFAERPEGSVSTLKIQRTQQEDSAVYLCASSLVLPGARNEQFFGPGTRLTVL.

The J gene is TRBJ1-1, the V gene TRBV30; D unclear. The CDR3 length is 12 residues. V was cut by 4 bases and J by 4 bases, with 10 bases left in between. Looked up from germline, CDR1 is GTSNPN and CDR2 is SVGIG (reference sequence). The CDR3 nucleotides are TGTGCCTGGACCGCGGGGTTCACTGAAGCTTTCTTT. Residues: CAWTAGFTEAFF. Complete variable domain (other parts from reference TRBV30 and TRBJ1-1): SQTIHQWPATLVQPVGSPLSLECTVEGTSNPNLYWYRQAAGRGLQLLFYSVGIGQISSEVPQNLSASRPQDRQFILSSKKLLLSDSGFYLCAWTAGFTEAFFGQGTRLTVV.

This chain uses TRBV19 with TRBJ1-1; D is uncertain. The CDR3 covers 14 residues. V gave up 7 bases and J gave up 0 bases, with 12 bases separating them. Germline-derived CDR1 and CDR2 are LNHDA and SQIVND (reference sequence). The CDR3 DNA sequence: TGTGCCAGTACCGGGAGACCCATGAACACTGAAGCTTTCTTT. Protein: CASTGRPMNTEAFF.

This sequence joins TRBV7-2 and TRBJ2-2; tentatively, D is TRBD1 (6 bases). CDR1 is SGHTA, CDR2 FQGNSA, per germline. CDR3 length: 14 residues. Trimming removed 1 base from V and 6 bases from J, with 9 bases in between. The DNA for the CDR3 is TGTGCCAGCAGCTTAGACAGGGCGGCCGGGGAGCTGTTTTTT. Its translation is CASSLDRAAGELFF. The full variable domain, its missing parts supplied by reference TRBV7-2 and TRBJ2-2, is GAGVSQSPSNKVTEKGKDVELRCDPISGHTALYWYRQSLGQGLEFLIYFQGNSAPDKSGLPSDRFSAERTGGSVSTLTIQRTQQEDSAVYLCASSLDRAAGELFFGEGSRLTVL.

The chain combines TRBV19 with TRBJ2-4, with 10 nucleotides matching TRBD1. Germline-derived CDR1 and CDR2 are LNHDA and SQIVND (reference sequence). This CDR3 contains 17 residues. With 5 bases clipped from V and 3 bases from J, the junction kept 10 bases outside the gene matches. For the CDR3, the DNA is TGTGCCAGTAGTCCAGGACAGGGGGAATGGGGCAAAAACATTCAGTACTTC. The encoded protein is CASSPGQGEWGKNIQYF.

V gene TRBV5-1 combines with J gene TRBJ2-7, with D possibly being TRBD2 (5 bases). The CDR3 has 13 amino acids. Per germline, CDR1 SGHRS and CDR2 YFSETQ. Deletions cut 4 bases from V and 4 bases from J, with 12 bases between. CDR3 residues: CASSKDSLYEQYF. The CDR3 DNA sequence: TGCGCCAGCAGCAAGGACTCTTTATACGAGCAGTACTTC.

This chain joins TRBV4-2 and TRBJ2-4; D is perhaps TRBD1 (6 bases). The CDR3 length is 17 residues. From germline, CDR1 is LGHNA and CDR2 YNFKEQ. Trimming took off 0 bases at V and 0 bases at J, with 12 bases between the two ends. The CDR3 loop reads CASSQDGGLLAKNIQYF. The CDR3 region has the DNA TGTGCCAGCAGCCAAGATGGGGGCCTCCTAGCCAAAAACATTCAGTACTTC.

In regard to this clone: The same CDR3 can be traced to other DNA sequences in this sample. The chain combines TRBV18 with TRBJ2-7; D is possibly TRBD1 (6 bases). The CDR3 runs to 13 residues. Germline CDR1 and CDR2: KGHSH and LQKENI. V lost 2 bases to trimming and J lost 5 bases, with 10 bases between them. Here the CDR3 reads CASSPEQGHEQYF. As DNA, the CDR3 is TGTGCCAGCTCACCAGAACAGGGTCACGAGCAGTACTTC.

This chain connects TRBV11-2 to TRBJ1-2; 11 bases map to TRBD1. The CDR3 is 15 amino acids. J gave up 7 bases and V 5 bases, and 9 bases lay outside the gene matches. The germline V gene encodes CDR1 SGHAT and CDR2 FQNNGV. The CDR3 nucleotides read TGTGCCAGCAGCCAAAACGCCGGACAGGGGGCTGGCTACACCTTC. Amino acid sequence: CASSQNAGQGAGYTF.

This clone appeared a single time. The chain recombines TRBV6-2 or TRBV6-3 with TRBJ2-3, with 9 bases that match TRBD2. The CDR3 covers 17 residues. Germline assignment: CDR1 MNHEY and CDR2 SVGEGT. V lost 0 bases, J lost 1 base, and 5 bases stayed unmatched. This chain's CDR3 is CASSYSNLAGRTDTQYF. The DNA for the CDR3 is TGTGCCAGCAGTTACTCGAACCTAGCGGGACGCACAGATACGCAGTATTTT.

This clone was detected a few times. The rearrangement uses TRBV6-5 and TRBJ1-1; no firm D call. In germline, CDR1 is MNHEY, CDR2 SVGAGI. The CDR3 is 13 residues long. The V end lost 0 bases, the J end lost 7 bases, and 9 bases lay between the germline ends. The CDR3 here is CASSYSKLHEAFF. The CDR3, as DNA: TGTGCCAGCAGTTACTCGAAACTCCATGAAGCTTTCTTT.

This chain links TRBV7-8 with TRBJ1-5, with a weak D call TRBD1 (5 bases). Germline V CDR1 and CDR2: SGHVS, FQNEAQ. V was pared by 2 bases and J by 6 bases, with 11 bases between. CDR3 length equals 14 residues. CDR3 nucleotides: TGTGCCAGCAGCTTACAGGGAAGGGGTCAGCCCCAGCATTTT. Translated: CASSLQGRGQPQHF.

The chain is built from TRBV15 and TRBJ2-7, with 8 bases matching TRBD2. The germline V gene encodes CDR1 LNHNV and CDR2 YYDKDF (reference sequence). V was clipped by 5 bases and J by 6 bases; unmatched bases: 9. The CDR3 is 14 amino acids. The CDR3, as DNA: TGTGCCACCAGCGAGGATAGCGGGAATTTCGAGCAGTACTTC. Protein sequence: CATSEDSGNFEQYF.

This rearrangement joins TRBV19 to TRBJ2-3, with 15 bases aligning to TRBD2. V gave up 5 bases and J gave up 3 bases; unmatched junction bases: 0. The CDR3 sequence is 15 residues long. The germline V gene encodes CDR1 LNHDA and CDR2 SQIVND (reference sequence). This chain's CDR3 is CASSGTSGRTDTQYF. CDR3 nucleotides: TGTGCCAGTAGTGGGACTAGCGGGAGGACAGATACGCAGTATTTT.

The rearrangement uses TRBV29-1 and TRBJ2-7; 7 nucleotides match TRBD1. The CDR3 spans 14 residues. CDR1 is SQVTM and CDR2 is ANQGSEA in the germline V gene. V lost 5 bases, J lost 5 bases, and 12 bases stayed unmatched. This CDR3 reads CSVTTGTAGHEQYF. The DNA for the CDR3 is TGCAGCGTTACGACTGGGACAGCAGGACACGAGCAGTACTTC.

V and J are TRBV3-1 (or the pseudogene TRBV3-2) and TRBJ2-1, with D unclear. CDR1 LGHDT and CDR2 YNNKEL come from the germline V gene (reference sequence). Trimming cost V 4 bases and J 5 bases, with 12 bases left between them. The CDR3 loop spans 14 amino acids. In nucleotides, the CDR3 is TGTGCCAGCAGCCCCACCATGACTCACAATGAGCAGTTCTTC. This gives the protein CASSPTMTHNEQFF.

The chain links TRBV6-5 to TRBJ2-2; D may be TRBD2 (5 bases). Trimming removed 3 bases from V and 5 bases from J, with 10 bases in between. In germline, CDR1 is MNHEY, CDR2 SVGAGI. CDR3 size: 14 residues. CDR3: CASSYLARTGELFF. In DNA form, the CDR3 reads TGTGCCAGCAGTTATCTAGCTAGGACCGGGGAGCTGTTTTTT.

This chain connects TRBV11-2 to TRBJ2-3; possible D gene TRBD1, 6 bases. The V and J ends lost 3 bases and 2 bases respectively, with 15 bases between them. This CDR3 contains 16 residues. CDR1 is SGHAT and CDR2 is FQNNGV in the germline V gene. CDR3: CASSLFGQQNTDTQYF. CDR3 sequence (DNA): TGTGCCAGCAGCTTGTTTGGACAGCAGAACACAGATACGCAGTATTTT.

J is TRBJ1-2 and V is TRBV3-1 (or the pseudogene TRBV3-2); a possible D gene is TRBD1 (6 bases). The CDR3 has 15 amino acids. Per germline, CDR1 LGHDT and CDR2 YNNKEL (reference sequence). V was cut by 3 bases and J by 4 bases, with 15 bases left in between. CDR3 sequence: CASSHQSGAIYGYTF. CDR3 DNA: TGTGCCAGCAGCCACCAATCAGGGGCAATCTATGGCTACACCTTC.

The chain couples TRBV2 to TRBJ2-1; TRBD2 might be the D (6 bases). Trimming took 3 bases from V and 3 from J, leaving 12 bases between them. This CDR3 has 15 residues. CDR1 is SNHLY, CDR2 FYNNEI, per germline. The CDR3 sequence is CASSESGTFYNEQFF. CDR3 DNA: TGTGCCAGCAGTGAGTCGGGGACTTTCTACAATGAGCAGTTCTTC.

This chain joins TRBV11-2 and TRBJ2-5, with D possibly being TRBD2 (5 bases). Germline CDR1 reads SGHAT; CDR2 reads FQNNGV. The V gene lost 5 bases and the J gene lost 5 bases, with 9 bases spanning the gap. The CDR3 extends over 12 amino acids. The CDR3 loop is CASSPRGETQYF. CDR3 sequence (DNA): TGTGCCAGCAGCCCAAGAGGGGAGACCCAGTACTTC.

This clone was observed once. Other DNA sequences from this sample encode an identical CDR3 as well. V usage is TRBV18 and J usage is TRBJ1-6, with D perhaps matching TRBD1 (5 bases). The CDR3 has 14 amino acids. Germline values: CDR1 KGHSH, CDR2 LQKENI. V gave up 6 bases and J gave up 7 bases, with 13 bases separating them. The DNA for the CDR3 is TGTGCCAGCTCCCCGGCCCAGGGAAATTCACCCCTCCACTTT. Amino acid sequence: CASSPAQGNSPLHF.

This chain joins TRBV7-6 and TRBJ2-1; 7 nucleotides line up with TRBD2. Per the germline V gene, CDR1 is SGHVS and CDR2 is FNYEAQ. Trimming cost V 1 base and J 4 bases; bases outside gene matches: 7. This CDR3 contains 16 residues. Here the CDR3 reads CASSLVLAGRYNEQFF. For the CDR3, the DNA is TGTGCCAGCAGCTTAGTTTTAGCGGGCAGGTACAATGAGCAGTTCTTC.

The chain has TRBV12-5 and TRBJ2-7; D is possibly TRBD2 (5 bases). The CDR3 contains 13 residues. Germline CDR1 is LGHNT and CDR2 is FRNRAP. Trimming cost V 2 bases and J 6 bases, with 11 bases left between them. CDR3 residues: CASGLTGVGEQYF. CDR3 sequence (DNA): TGTGCTAGTGGTTTGACCGGGGTGGGCGAGCAGTACTTC.

V gene TRBV28 combines with J gene TRBJ1-5, with a possible D match to TRBD1 (5 bases). The V end was cut by 7 bases, the J end by 11 bases, with 18 bases between. This CDR3 is 13 amino acids long. Germline loops: CDR1 MDHEN, CDR2 SYDVKM. Here the CDR3 DNA reads TGTGCCAGCACATATGGGAGGCCACAGGCCCAGCATTTT. This codes for CASTYGRPQAQHF. Together with reference TRBV28 and TRBJ1-5, the CDR3 gives the full variable domain: DVKVTQSSRYLVKRTGEKVFLECVQDMDHENMFWYRQDPGLGLRLIYFSYDVKMKEKGDIPEGYSVSREKKERFSLILESASTNQTSMYLCASTYGRPQAQHFGDGTRLSIL.

This clone turned up a few times. This chain connects TRBV6-5 to TRBJ1-4; perhaps TRBD1 as D (5 bases). There are 15 residues in the CDR3. V shed 6 bases and J shed 1 base, with 12 bases lying between them. Germline V gene data show CDR1 as MNHEY and CDR2 as SVGAGI. The CDR3 DNA follows: TGTGCCAGCAGGGGGGGGAGGGGAACTAATGAAAAACTGTTTTTT. This sequence encodes CASRGGRGTNEKLFF.

This chain's CDR3 is CASSLRTVNTEAFF. The DNA of the CDR3 is TGTGCCAGCAGTCTTCGGACAGTGAACACTGAAGCTTTCTTT. The chain employs TRBV6-5 and TRBJ1-1, with D maybe TRBD1 (6 bases). Per the germline V gene, CDR1 is MNHEY and CDR2 is SVGAGI. The CDR3 totals 14 residues. Trimming took off 5 bases at V and 0 bases at J, with 10 bases between the two ends.

The rearrangement uses TRBV5-4 and TRBJ1-3; D possibly corresponds to TRBD1 (6 bases). The ends were cut back, 0 bases at V and 2 bases at J, with 6 bases in the middle. CDR3 length equals 14 residues. Germline V CDR1 and CDR2: SGHNT, YYREEE (reference sequence). The CDR3 is CASSLDRAGNTIYF. The CDR3 DNA reads TGTGCCAGCAGCTTGGACAGGGCTGGAAACACCATATATTTT.

The chain couples TRBV3-1 (or the pseudogene TRBV3-2) to TRBJ1-3; D uncertain. Trimming shortened V by 3 bases and J by 8 bases, and 17 bases separated the two germline ends. The CDR3 is 15 residues long. In germline, CDR1 is LGHDT, CDR2 YNNKEL (reference sequence). The CDR3 sequence: CASSQRERVADTIYF. The CDR3 nucleotides are TGTGCCAGCAGCCAGAGGGAAAGGGTGGCGGACACCATATATTTT.

This clone was counted once. The chain uses TRBV27 and TRBJ2-7; the D gene is possibly TRBD1 (7 bases). The CDR3 has 15 residues. CDR1 and CDR2 from the germline V gene are MNHEY and SMNVEV (reference sequence). Trimming pared 5 bases from V and 5 bases from J, leaving 19 bases between. CDR3 region: CASSPLGQEGNEQYF. CDR3 DNA sequence: TGTGCCAGCAGTCCCCTCGGACAGGAGGGGAACGAGCAGTACTTC.

The J gene is TRBJ2-5, the V gene TRBV2, with D possibly TRBD1 on 6 matching bases. The CDR3 has 13 residues. Trimming took off 9 bases at V and 5 bases at J, with 16 bases between the two ends. Germline V gene sequence: CDR1 SNHLY, CDR2 FYNNEI. The CDR3 DNA reads as TGTGCCAGTATGGGACAACCCGTGGAGACCCAGTACTTC. It encodes CASMGQPVETQYF.

J is TRBJ2-7 and V is TRBV27; possibly TRBD1 for D (6 bases). The germline V and J ends were trimmed by 2 bases and 3 bases, with 11 bases remaining between them. The germline V gene encodes CDR1 MNHEY and CDR2 SMNVEV (reference sequence). This CDR3 is built from 14 residues. The CDR3 loop reads CASSLSRGGYEQYF. DNA for the CDR3: TGTGCCAGCAGTTTAAGCAGGGGTGGCTACGAGCAGTACTTC.